This section outlines one T cell receptor beta chain sequence together with its context. What this receptor recognizes is not known. It has no much larger one-base neighbor in the sample; base qualities were not kept. This entry comes from a study of PD-1 blockade in mismatch repair-deficient tumors (dated by TCRdb to about 2017). Regarding the study in general: Between September 2013 and September 2016, the trial enrolled 86 consecutive patients with 12 mismatch repair-deficient cancer types, every one of whom had been previously treated and was progressing. Tumor-associated T cell clones in the peripheral blood of patients responding to PD-1 blockade were tracked using deep sequencing of TCR CDR3 regions.

The CDR1 and CDR2 encoded by the germline V gene are SGHRS and YFSETQ. Clipping removes 4 bases from V and 4 bases from J, with 5 as the unmatched junction base count. Reading from cysteine to phenylalanine, the CDR3 counts 14 amino acids. Only the CDR3 portion is preserved as DNA: 42 bases, with reading frame beginning at the first base. The investigation overall reported the following: Clones residing in the tumor, which were often undetectable in blood before treatment, expanded quickly after pembrolizumab and then contracted, generally before radiologic responses.

Mismatch repair deficiency in every enrolled patient was established by polymerase chain reaction or immunohistochemistry. A few patients who responded to pembrolizumab therapy underwent TCR sequencing. In the phase II trial, pembrolizumab PD-1 blockade was tested prospectively in advanced mismatch repair-deficient cancers, no matter which tissue of origin the cancers came from. Peripheral blood T cell samples were serially collected before and at multiple times after PD-1 blockade was started. The timing of each blood sample was reported as weeks after the first dose of pembrolizumab. Receptor libraries were prepared by the immunoSEQ multiplex PCR assay. Not all clones reach the TCRdb copy of this immuneACCESS table, which keeps in-frame sequences only. Checked studies attribute under half of the gap to unresolved V genes and leave the rest unexplained. The sample data list about 34,000 clones, and around 80% of these were observed just once. The top ten constitute about 3.3% of the sample.

Rearrangement joined TRBV5-1 to TRBJ1-5; TRBD1 aligns with 7 central bases. The sequencing used PBMCs, collected around 6 weeks after starting pembrolizumab. This TCR came from an adult with mismatch repair-deficient cancer. Here the CDR3 is given as CASSPGQPNQPQHF. The base sequence is TGCGCCAGCAGCCCGGGACAGCCAAATCAGCCCCAGCATTTT.